The rows below give T cell receptor beta chains drawn from one sample of a study of cytomegalovirus exposure and HLA in healthy donors. Repertoires were generated with immunoSEQ multiplex PCR, while TCRdb's copy carries only in-frame clones and drops some. In the table there are fewer than 120,000 clones, 76% of which are singletons. Sequencing input: PBMCs. Source of these receptors: a young man in good health and CMV-seropositive. The CDR3 runs from the conserved cysteine through the conserved F or W. A D gene is named only where the DNA matches it firmly. Expanded clones get a size class; other rows say once, few or many, or leave the size out.

. TRBJ1-1 TRBV28 . CASSSPAGAGTEAFF TGTGCCAGCAGTTCCCCAGCGGGGGCGGGCACTGAAGCTTTCTTT
. TRBJ2-1 TRBV7-2 . CASTPESVGGPYNEQFF TGTGCCAGCACCCCCGAATCGGTGGGGGGGCCCTACAATGAGCAGTTCTTC
. TRBJ1-1 TRBV29-1 . CSVEGTEMNTEAFF TGCAGCGTTGAAGGGACAGAGATGAACACTGAAGCTTTCTTT
. TRBJ1-1 TRBV28 once CASSQGKNTEAFF TGTGCCAGCAGCCAGGGGAAGAACACTGAAGCTTTCTTT
. TRBJ1-5 TRBV19 . CASSIYGNSNQPQHF TGTGCCAGTAGTATTTACGGGAATAGCAATCAGCCCCAGCATTTT
. TRBJ2-2 TRBV30 . CAWSVLHRVTGELFF TGTGCCTGGAGTGTACTCCACAGGGTCACCGGGGAGCTGTTTTTT
. TRBJ2-2 TRBV6-1 . CASSWQGNTGELFF TGTGCCAGCAGTTGGCAGGGGAACACCGGGGAGCTGTTTTTT
. TRBJ2-2 TRBV5-5 . CASSFGGNTGELFF TGTGCCAGCAGCTTCGGAGGGAACACCGGGGAGCTGTTTTTT
. TRBJ1-2 TRBV7-9 . CASSQGQRRYTF TGTGCCAGCAGCCAAGGACAGCGCCGCTACACCTTC
. TRBJ2-4 TRBV5-4 few CASSLGLAKNIQYF TGTGCCAGCAGCTTGGGTCTAGCCAAAAACATTCAGTACTTC
. TRBJ1-5 TRBV27 . CASSRRQGNQPQHF TGTGCCAGCAGCCGGAGACAGGGCAATCAGCCCCAGCATTTT
TRBD2 TRBJ2-3 TRBV4-3 . CASRPWASGGSTDTQYF TGCGCCAGCAGACCATGGGCTAGCGGGGGAAGCACAGATACGCAGTATTTT
TRBD1 TRBJ2-2 TRBV10-3 . CAIRDRGGTGELFF TGTGCCATCAGGGACAGGGGAGGCACCGGGGAGCTGTTTTTT
. TRBJ2-3 TRBV4-1 . CASSQAPLTDTQYF TGCGCCAGCAGCCAAGCCCCCCTCACAGATACGCAGTATTTT
TRBD1 TRBJ1-2 TRBV6-6 . CASRTGEYGYTF TGTGCCAGCAGGACAGGGGAATATGGCTACACCTTC
. TRBJ2-5 TRBV10-2 . CASSEAGRSSRETQYF TGCGCCAGCAGTGAGGCGGGACGCTCTAGTCGCGAGACCCAGTACTTC
. TRBJ1-6 TRBV27 . CASSLSGLPNSPLHF TGTGCCAGCAGTTTGTCGGGACTGCCTAATTCACCCCTCCACTTT
TRBD1 TRBJ2-7 TRBV5-1 once CASARDRGLGEQYF TGCGCCAGCGCCAGGGACAGGGGCCTCGGTGAGCAGTACTTC
TRBD2 TRBJ2-7 TRBV30 once CAWTQSGGYEQYF TGTGCCTGGACTCAGAGCGGGGGCTACGAGCAGTACTTC
TRBD1 TRBJ2-3 TRBV6-4 . CASSETGGADTQYF TGTGCCAGCAGTGAGACAGGGGGCGCAGATACGCAGTATTTT
. TRBJ2-2 TRBV4-2 . CASSPGGTGELFF TGTGCCAGCAGCCCAGGGGGGACCGGGGAGCTGTTTTTT
. TRBJ2-7 TRBV7-6 . CASSLGAGYEQYF TGTGCCAGCAGCTTAGGGGCGGGCTACGAGCAGTACTTC
. TRBJ2-7 TRBV7-8 . CASTGQAVNYEQYF TGTGCCAGCACCGGCCAGGCCGTTAATTACGAGCAGTACTTC
TRBD1 TRBJ2-3 TRBV5-6 . CASSFRGRDTQYF TGTGCCAGCAGCTTCAGGGGGCGAGATACGCAGTATTTT
TRBD2 TRBJ2-3 TRBV13 . CASTMRGGTDTQYF TGTGCCAGCACGATGCGGGGGGGAACAGATACGCAGTATTTT
. TRBJ1-3 TRBV5-1 . CASSRRGVENTIYF TGCGCCAGCAGCCGGCGGGGGGTTGAAAACACCATATATTTT
. TRBJ2-7 TRBV10-3 . CAISVFQGLPTSYEQYF TGTGCCATCAGTGTGTTCCAGGGGCTCCCGACTTCCTACGAGCAGTACTTC
TRBD2 TRBJ2-5 TRBV5-8 once CASIGGSRWETQYF TGTGCCAGCATCGGGGGGAGCCGGTGGGAGACCCAGTACTTC
TRBD1 TRBJ1-6 TRBV30 few CAWSTGDFYNSPLHF TGTGCCTGGAGTACAGGGGATTTCTATAATTCACCCCTCCACTTT
. TRBJ2-2 TRBV5-5 . CASSTPGGILNTGELFF TGTGCCAGCAGCACCCCTGGAGGGATATTGAACACCGGGGAGCTGTTTTTT
TRBD1 TRBJ2-2 TRBV7-8 . CASSLRDRAADTGELFF TGTGCCAGCAGCCTCCGGGACAGGGCGGCTGACACCGGGGAGCTGTTTTTT
. TRBJ2-7 TRBV19 . CASSIQGNEQYF TGTGCCAGTAGTATACAGGGTAACGAGCAGTACTTC
TRBD1 TRBJ1-2 TRBV2 . CASSVNAGGGYGYTF TGTGCCAGCAGTGTGAATGCAGGGGGCGGCTATGGCTACACCTTC
TRBD1 TRBJ1-6 TRBV6-5 . CASSLGTENSPLHF TGTGCCAGCAGTCTCGGGACAGAGAATTCACCCCTCCACTTT
TRBD1 TRBJ1-2 TRBV5-4 . CASSYRQGTFYGYTF TGTGCCAGCAGCTACCGACAGGGAACTTTCTATGGCTACACCTTC
. TRBJ2-7 TRBV5-1 . CASSSRDTSYEQYF TGCGCCAGCAGCAGTCGGGACACCTCCTACGAGCAGTACTTC
. TRBJ2-7 TRBV5-1 . CASSLGEEQYF TGCGCCAGCAGCTTGGGCGAGGAGCAGTACTTC
. TRBJ2-5 TRBV10-3 . CAISRQFTETQYF TGTGCCATCAGTAGACAATTCACGGAGACCCAGTACTTC
TRBD2 TRBJ2-5 TRBV19 . CASSIYQRGFQETQYF TGTGCCAGTAGTATATACCAGCGGGGGTTCCAAGAGACCCAGTACTTC
TRBD2 TRBJ2-1 TRBV7-8 . CASSSTSGGGNEQFF TGTGCCAGCAGCTCCACTAGCGGGGGGGGAAATGAGCAGTTCTTC